This T cell receptor (beta chain) was captured by sequencing in a study of T cells in Graves' hyperthyroidism and ophthalmopathy (dated by TCRdb to the late 2010s). A note on the overall study: Peripheral blood samples were taken at initial diagnosis, before any treatment was given. The 100 discovery patients were randomly split 7:3 into training and test sets. To identify distinguishing TCR V-J signatures, a discovery cohort of 90 to 100 patients was used, comprising 43 with Graves' ophthalmopathy and some 60 with stable Graves' hyperthyroidism. Once sampling was done, hyperthyroidism patients were given methimazole at a starting dose of 30 mg daily, whereas ophthalmopathy patients were given high-dose intravenous methylprednisolone. In addition, the study compared T-cell repertoires in thyroid tissue and in blood from roughly six Graves' hyperthyroidism patients. According to the paper, TCR Vbeta CDR3 sequencing was carried out on 135 peripheral blood samples, which came from 40 to 45 ophthalmopathy, under 80 hyperthyroidism and roughly 17 progressor patients. Prospective prediction of ophthalmopathy was tested in an independent validation cohort consisting of fewer than 20 hyperthyroidism patients and 17 patients who later progressed to ophthalmopathy.

This clonotype was picked up a small number of times. Its antigen is not yet known. One base away there is no much larger clone; base qualities are not given. Points the paper makes about the study in general: In validation, the model predicted progression to ophthalmopathy with 60% to 71% sensitivity and roughly 72% specificity, a median of approximately 6.5 months before onset. Ophthalmopathy was separated from stable hyperthyroidism by a 13 V-J signature model, with around 88% sensitivity and 81% to 82% specificity obtained in cross-validation and 80%/75% obtained in testing. No statistical method was used to set the sample size in advance, and investigators knew the group allocation. Most expanded thyroid clonotypes (frequency above 0.001) were also detected in blood, suggesting blood repertoires may reflect thyroid immune responses.

CDR1 MNHEY and CDR2 SMNVEV were looked up in the germline V gene (reference sequence). The CDR3 measures 14 amino acids from cysteine to phenylalanine. CDR3 DNA is the only sequence kept; it has 42 bases, read in frame from the first base. Cut back by 4 bases and 1 base, the V and J ends lie 9 bases apart. Amplification of TCR beta CDR3 regions was carried out from RNA transcripts. A first-round RT-PCR of the TCR CDR3 used the HTBI primer set with the Qiagen OneStep RT-PCR kit. The libraries were constructed in a second round of multiplex PCR and then size-selected and purified. Sequencing of the libraries was done on an Illumina HiSeq2000 using paired-end 100 bp reads. Per the authors' processing: SOAPnuke was used to process the raw data, with reads discarded if the reads contained adapters or uncalled bases, had a mean Phred below 15, or lacked an exact constant-primer or identifier match. High-quality paired reads were merged with COPE v1.2.5, and unique nucleotide sequences were defined as clonotypes. Clonotypes were aligned to IMGT TRBV, TRBD and TRBJ reference segments using MiTCR v1.1. Only V-J combinations with frequency above 0.0001, covering 99.2% of repertoires, were analysed. The TCS score was defined as F50 (clonal expansion) divided by E x V (chaos), with BLOSUM62-based TCRdist calculated between CDR3 peptides within each V-J. Welch's t-statistics and random forest reduced around 510 V-J features to roughly 13, which were used in a naive Bayes classifier (R e1071). TCRdb handled the public reads itself, with Q25 trimming in fastp and clone calling in MiXCR, and kept productive beta chains. When rows share a CDR3 protein, they turn into one entry using the most common DNA and genes. Here the V and J calls rest on TCRdb's processing, not on the authors' analysis. The sample profile shows 500,000 to 750,000 distinct CDR3 sequences; 12% to 15% of them were found once. The top ten constitute around 7% of the sample.

Ophthalmopathy patients had moderately to severely active disease, with a Clinical Activity Score of 3 or more, a NOSPECS grade of 4 or more, and a disease duration of less than 3 months. Exclusion was applied to patients with uncontrolled infections, other autoimmune diseases, pregnancy or lactation. Diagnoses were based on clinical symptoms, serum thyroxine and TRAb, thyroid ultrasound and orbital computed tomography. PBMCs were isolated from about 9.1 ml of fresh peripheral blood by Ficoll-Paque density gradient centrifugation. Trizol reagent was used to extract total RNA, and RNA quality was then checked on an Agilent 2100 Bioanalyzer.

The sequenced sample was blood. This clonotype was sampled from a young woman with Graves' ophthalmopathy. This chain is built from TRBV27 and TRBJ2-3, with TRBD2 perhaps the D gene, on 5 matching bases. The bases are TGTGCCAGCAGTTCTAGCTTGGGCACAGATACGCAGTATTTT. Its protein reads: CASSSSLGTDTQYF.